Below, 24 T cell receptor beta chains from the same sample are listed, as sequenced in a study of blood T cells in healthy people across ages. The authors ran a second PCR of about 7 to 12 cycles using a sample-barcoded 5' primer and a J-beta primer mix. Each CDR3 protein is one row after TCRdb ran MiXCR on the 5' RACE reads. The profile covers around 1,000,000 distinct CDR3 sequences, with approximately 25% appearing a single time and around 0.75% taken by the ten largest. These records were also assigned to another study, of T cells of mothers and their children.

Sequenced material: blood. The receptors stem from a girl aged 2 to 9 in good health.

This clonotype occurred a few times. The chain is built from TRBV9 and TRBJ1-4; 8 positions agree with TRBD1. Germline V gene sequence: CDR1 SGDLS, CDR2 YYNGEE. V lost 3 bases and J lost 4; bases outside the gene matches: 5. The CDR3 runs 15 residues. In DNA form, the CDR3 reads TGTGCCAGCAGCGCGACAGGGGCCCTTAATGAAAAACTGTTTTTT. It codes for CASSATGALNEKLFF.

V and J are TRBV6-1 and TRBJ2-1; 9 bases are shared with TRBD1. With 5 bases clipped from V and 7 bases from J, the junction kept 12 bases outside the gene matches. Germline V lookup: CDR1 MNHNS, CDR2 SASEGT. The CDR3 has 16 amino acids. CDR3 DNA sequence: TGTGCCAGCAGTAACCGTGGAACAGGGGGCCCTAATGAGCAGTTCTTC. Translating gives CASSNRGTGGPNEQFF.

The chain combines TRBV27 with TRBJ1-2, with TRBD1 matching 7 bases. V was pared by 4 bases and J by 8 bases, with 10 bases of the junction left unmatched. The CDR3 covers 14 residues. The germline CDR1 and CDR2 sequences are MNHEY and SMNVEV (reference sequence). CDR3 loop: CASSSLGQVGGYTF. The CDR3, as DNA: TGTGCCAGCAGTTCTCTCGGACAGGTGGGAGGCTACACCTTC.

V and J are TRBV19 and TRBJ2-1; D unclear. Germline values: CDR1 LNHDA, CDR2 SQIVND (reference sequence). There are 14 residues in the CDR3. Trimming removed 4 bases from V and 4 bases from J, with 11 bases in between. CDR3 sequence: CASSSDLPYNEQFF. CDR3 nucleotides: TGTGCCAGTAGTAGCGACTTACCTTACAATGAGCAGTTCTTC.

V usage is TRBV7-3 and J usage is TRBJ2-1, with TRBD2 as a possible D gene (6 bases). Germline assignment: CDR1 SGHTA and CDR2 FQGTGA. V lost 3 bases and J lost 4, with 13 bases in between. The CDR3 sequence is 15 residues long. CDR3 sequence reads: CASSLDGGDYNEQFF. The CDR3 nucleotides are TGTGCCAGCAGCTTGGACGGCGGGGATTACAATGAGCAGTTCTTC.

In its sample, this clonotype was seen a few times. The chain joins TRBV29-1 to TRBJ2-3; D unresolved. The CDR3 has 10 amino acids. V shed 7 bases and J shed 6 bases, with 8 bases lying between them. Looked up from germline, CDR1 is SQVTM and CDR2 is ANQGSEA. CDR3 nucleotide sequence: TGCAGCGCATCAGTGGATACGCAGTATTTT. This gives the protein CSASVDTQYF.

V and J are TRBV4-1 and TRBJ1-1, with 8 bases fitting TRBD1. This CDR3 has 15 amino acids. V lost 0 bases to trimming and J lost 4 bases; unmatched junction nucleotides: 4. The V gene's germline CDR1 is MGHRA and CDR2 YSYEKL. The chain's CDR3 is CASSQETGGITEAFF. The CDR3 bases are TGCGCCAGCAGCCAAGAAACAGGGGGAATCACTGAAGCTTTCTTT.

The chain uses TRBV28 and TRBJ1-4; 12 nucleotides align to TRBD1. CDR3 length: 14 residues. V shed 11 bases and J 8 bases; nucleotides not matched to a gene: 9. Germline lookup yields CDR1 MDHEN and CDR2 SYDVKM. CDR3 bases: TGTGCCGGTAATGACGGGACAGGGGGCGAAAAACTGTTTTTT. Encoded protein: CAGNDGTGGEKLFF.

Comments on this clonotype: A much larger clone sits a single nucleotide away, making a read error possible. The V call is TRBV7-3, the J call TRBJ2-1; D is perhaps TRBD2 (6 bases). The CDR3 runs to 15 residues. The V end was cut by 6 bases, the J end by 0 bases, with 12 bases between. The germline gives CDR1 SGHTA, CDR2 FQGTGA. The CDR3 here is CASRLAASSYNEQFF. The CDR3 nucleotides are TGTGCCAGCAGGTTAGCGGCGAGCTCCTACAATGAGCAGTTCTTC.

This clonotype has a handful of counts. One end of the junction is discordant with germline, which a read error may explain. This rearrangement joins TRBV27 to TRBJ2-3; D call uncertain. The CDR3 extends over 16 amino acids. Germline lookup yields CDR1 MNHEY and CDR2 SMNVEV (reference sequence). CDR3 coding DNA: TGTGCCAGCAGTTTAACTGAACCGGGCGGCCAAGAGACCCAGTACTTT. Protein sequence: CASSLTEPGGQETQYF.

This clonotype was counted only a few times. The gene calls are TRBV20-1 and TRBJ1-1, with no clear D. Deletions cut 6 bases from V and 4 bases from J, with 15 bases between. The CDR3 consists of 13 residues. CDR1 and CDR2 (germline): DFQATT, SNEGSKA (reference sequence). Written as DNA, the CDR3 is TGCAGTGCAAACCTCGGGTGGTTCACTGAAGCTTTCTTT. Protein sequence: CSANLGWFTEAFF.

The V call is TRBV12-3 or TRBV12-4, the J call TRBJ2-2, with D maybe TRBD2 (7 bases). V lost 1 base and J 3 bases, leaving 15 bases between the germline ends. The CDR3 has 17 residues. CDR3: CASSLGGGGADTGELFF. CDR3 bases: TGTGCCAGCAGTTTAGGCGGCGGGGGCGCAGACACCGGGGAGCTGTTTTTT.

This clonotype came up a few times. The CDR3, as DNA: TGTGCCAGCAGCCCTTATCACGGAGGAGGTACTGAAGCTTTCTTT. Its translation is CASSPYHGGGTEAFF. The gene calls are TRBV2 and TRBJ1-1; D unclear. Germline CDR1 and CDR2: SNHLY and FYNNEI. Trimming cost V 6 bases and J 5 bases, with 19 bases left between them. The CDR3 has 15 amino acids.

The chain carries TRBV11-2 and TRBJ1-2; D not certain. Trimming removed 9 bases at V and 4 bases at J, with 24 bases between. Germline CDR1 is SGHAT and CDR2 is FQNNGV. This CDR3 contains 16 residues. The CDR3 is CARIVRILMLPYGYTF. CDR3 nucleotide sequence: TGTGCCAGAATAGTGAGGATTTTGATGCTTCCCTATGGCTACACCTTC. Looking up the rest from reference TRBV11-2 and TRBJ1-2 gives the full variable domain: EAGVAQSPRYKIIEKRQSVAFWCNPISGHATLYWYQQILGQGPKLLIQFQNNGVVDDSQLPKDRFSAERLKGVDSTLKIQPAKLEDSAVYLCARIVRILMLPYGYTFGSGTRLTVV.

J is TRBJ2-7 and V is TRBV20-1; D gene uncertain. The CDR3 extends over 13 amino acids. Germline V gives CDR1 DFQATT, CDR2 SNEGSKA (reference sequence). The V gene lost 4 bases and the J gene lost 2 bases, with 12 bases spanning the gap. CDR3 sequence: CSATRISPYEQYF. The CDR3 nucleotides are TGCAGTGCTACACGTATCAGTCCCTACGAGCAGTACTTC.

The V and J genes are TRBV27 and TRBJ1-1; TRBD1 matches at 8 bases. This CDR3 has 15 residues. V lost 6 bases to trimming and J lost 1 base; unmatched junction nucleotides: 7. Germline V gives CDR1 MNHEY, CDR2 SMNVEV (reference sequence). Written as DNA, the CDR3 is TGTGCCAGCAGGACACCGGACAGGGCGAACACTGAAGCTTTCTTT. As protein: CASRTPDRANTEAFF.

This clonotype has a handful of counts. This rearrangement joins TRBV5-1 to TRBJ2-5; maybe TRBD1 (5 bases). In germline, CDR1 is SGHRS, CDR2 YFSETQ. V was shortened by 4 bases and J by 4 bases, with 8 bases between the two germline ends. The CDR3 sequence is 12 residues long. The CDR3 sequence: CASSPQAETQYF. In nucleotides, the CDR3 is TGCGCCAGCAGCCCACAGGCAGAGACCCAGTACTTC.

This clonotype was counted only a few times. The genes are TRBV4-1 and TRBJ2-1, with 7 bases aligning to TRBD2. Losses at the gene ends were 0 bases for V and 4 bases for J; bases not matched to a gene: 3. CDR1 and CDR2 (germline): MGHRA, YSYEKL. CDR3 length equals 15 residues. In DNA, the CDR3 is TGCGCCAGCAGCCAAGATCCTAGCGGTTACAATGAGCAGTTCTTC. It specifies CASSQDPSGYNEQFF.

The chain has TRBV20-1 and TRBJ2-7; D possibly matches TRBD1 or TRBD2 (6 bases each). The closer fit of TRBJ2-1 to the DNA end suggests the J call may be wrong. Germline V gives CDR1 DFQATT, CDR2 SNEGSKA (reference sequence). The CDR3 loop spans 14 amino acids. The DNA for the CDR3 is TGCAGTGCTTGGGGGGCTAGTGGGTGGGATGAGCAGTTCTTC. It yields the protein CSAWGASGWDEQFF.

The rearrangement joins TRBV28 to TRBJ2-6; 7 bases agree with TRBD2. Looked up from germline, CDR1 is MDHEN and CDR2 is SYDVKM. The CDR3 is 18 amino acids. V shed 5 bases, J shed 0 bases, and the junction held 10 bases outside the gene matches. CDR3 residues: CASSKSGETYSGANVLTF. Written as DNA, the CDR3 is TGTGCCAGCAGTAAGAGCGGGGAAACCTACTCTGGGGCCAACGTCCTGACTTTC.

There are a few counts of this clonotype. The chain has TRBV7-6 and TRBJ2-5; D not resolved. The J call could be wrong; TRBJ2-7 is a better fit for the DNA end. Germline loops: CDR1 SGHVS, CDR2 FNYEAQ. CDR3 size: 15 residues. As DNA, the CDR3 is TGTGCCAGCAGCTTATTCTCCGGCCTCAACTACGAGCAGTACTTC. It specifies CASSLFSGLNYEQYF.

The chain links TRBV28 to TRBJ1-2; unclear D gene. The CDR3 spans 14 residues. Trimming stripped 6 bases from V and 5 bases from J, with 16 bases between. In germline, CDR1 is MDHEN, CDR2 SYDVKM. CDR3 nucleotides: TGTGCCAGCAGCTTGAGCGGGGAGGCATATGGCTACACCTTC. This sequence encodes CASSLSGEAYGYTF.

This chain uses TRBV29-1 with TRBJ2-1, with TRBD1 matching 8 bases. Unmatched junction bases numbered 5, after V lost 5 bases and J lost 5 bases. This CDR3 contains 13 residues. Germline loops: CDR1 SQVTM, CDR2 ANQGSEA. This CDR3 is CSVRTGSNNEQFF. CDR3 sequence (DNA): TGCAGCGTTAGGACAGGGTCAAACAATGAGCAGTTCTTC.

CDR3 residues: CASSPKNLGGQDNEQFF. DNA of the CDR3: TGTGCCAGCAGCCCGAAAAATTTGGGGGGGCAGGACAATGAGCAGTTCTTC. The chain uses TRBV4-2 and TRBJ2-5; tentatively, D is TRBD2 (7 bases). The J call is uncertain, as TRBJ2-1 better fits the DNA end. Per the germline V gene, CDR1 is LGHNA and CDR2 is YNFKEQ. CDR3 length: 17 amino acids.